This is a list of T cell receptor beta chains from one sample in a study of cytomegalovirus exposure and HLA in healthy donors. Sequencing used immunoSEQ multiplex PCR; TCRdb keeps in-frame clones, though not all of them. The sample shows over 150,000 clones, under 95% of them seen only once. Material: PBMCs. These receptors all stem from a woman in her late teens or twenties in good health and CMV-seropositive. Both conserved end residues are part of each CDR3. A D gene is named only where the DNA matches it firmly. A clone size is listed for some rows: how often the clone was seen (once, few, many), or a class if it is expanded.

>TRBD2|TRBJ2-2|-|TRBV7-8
CASSLGAGGSTGELFF
TGTGCCAGCAGCTTAGGAGCGGGAGGGAGCACCGGGGAGCTGTTTTTT
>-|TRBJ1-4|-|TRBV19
CASSMAPRATNEKLFF
TGTGCCAGTAGTATGGCGCCCAGGGCTACGAATGAAAAACTGTTTTTT
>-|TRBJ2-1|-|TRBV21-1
CASSKGTSNNEQFF
TGTGCCAGCAGCAAAGGGACTAGCAACAATGAGCAGTTCTTC
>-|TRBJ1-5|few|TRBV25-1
CASSDRDTKHF
TGTGCCAGCAGTGATCGGGACACAAAGCATTTT
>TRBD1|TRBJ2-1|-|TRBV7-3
CASSHGTGPYNEQFF
TGTGCCAGCAGCCACGGGACAGGCCCCTACAATGAGCAGTTCTTC
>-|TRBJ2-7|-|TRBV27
CASSFAGDYEQYF
TGTGCCAGCAGTTTCGCAGGGGACTACGAGCAGTACTTC
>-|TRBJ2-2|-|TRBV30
CAWGQGGELFF
TGTGCCTGGGGCCAGGGCGGGGAGCTGTTTTTT
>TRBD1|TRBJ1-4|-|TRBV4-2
CASSQSQDRGNEKLFF
TGTGCCAGCAGCCAAAGTCAGGACAGGGGAAATGAAAAACTGTTTTTT
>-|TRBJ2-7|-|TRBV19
CASSIPIPQATTYEQYF
TGTGCCAGTAGTATCCCCATCCCGCAGGCGACCACCTACGAGCAGTACTTC
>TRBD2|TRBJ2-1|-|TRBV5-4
CASSLDIAGERYNEQFF
TGTGCCAGCAGCTTGGATATAGCGGGAGAGCGGTACAATGAGCAGTTCTTC
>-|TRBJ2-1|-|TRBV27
CASSLREGYNEQFF
TGTGCCAGCAGTTTGAGGGAAGGATACAATGAGCAGTTCTTC
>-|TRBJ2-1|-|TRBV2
CASSEFTVSNEQFF
TGTGCCAGCAGTGAATTTACAGTCTCCAATGAGCAGTTCTTC
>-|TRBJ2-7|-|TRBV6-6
CASSTGFSYEQYF
TGTGCCAGCAGTACCGGGTTCTCCTACGAGCAGTACTTC
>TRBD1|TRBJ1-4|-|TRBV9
CASSVTGQGNEKLFF
TGTGCCAGCAGCGTTACGGGACAGGGGAATGAAAAACTGTTTTTT
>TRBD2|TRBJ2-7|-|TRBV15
CATSRERGATYEQYF
TGTGCCACCAGCAGAGAGCGGGGGGCCACCTACGAGCAGTACTTC
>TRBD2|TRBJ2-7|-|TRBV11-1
CASSPGLAGGFDEQYF
TGTGCCAGCAGCCCAGGACTAGCGGGGGGATTCGACGAGCAGTACTTC
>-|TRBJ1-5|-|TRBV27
CASSPGPRDGGNQPQHF
TGTGCCAGCAGTCCCGGGCCCAGGGACGGGGGAAATCAGCCCCAGCATTTT
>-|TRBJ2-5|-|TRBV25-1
CASSGAFGAETQYF
TGTGCCAGCAGTGGCGCTTTCGGAGCGGAGACCCAGTACTTC
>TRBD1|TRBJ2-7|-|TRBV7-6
CASSLGGQGAFLYEQYF
TGTGCCAGCAGCTTAGGGGGACAGGGGGCCTTCCTCTACGAGCAGTACTTC
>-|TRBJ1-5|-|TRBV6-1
CASSEASWEGQPQHF
TGTGCCAGCAGTGAAGCGAGTTGGGAGGGTCAGCCCCAGCATTTT
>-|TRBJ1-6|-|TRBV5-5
CASSFDNYNSPLHF
TGTGCCAGCAGCTTCGACAACTATAATTCACCCCTCCACTTT
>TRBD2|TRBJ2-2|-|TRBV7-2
CASSLPGLAANTGELFF
TGTGCCAGCAGCTTGCCGGGACTAGCGGCGAACACCGGGGAGCTGTTTTTT
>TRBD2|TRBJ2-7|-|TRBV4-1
CASRPVGSGAYEQYF
TGCGCCAGCAGGCCGGTGGGTAGCGGGGCCTACGAGCAGTACTTC
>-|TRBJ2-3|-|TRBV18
CASSPRTESTDTQYF
TGTGCCAGCTCACCGAGGACAGAGAGCACAGATACGCAGTATTTT
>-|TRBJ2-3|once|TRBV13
CASSLGRLADTQYF
TGTGCCAGCAGCTTAGGCCGATTAGCAGATACGCAGTATTTT
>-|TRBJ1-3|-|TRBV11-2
CASSLGLALYF
TGTGCCAGCAGCTTAGGGTTGGCTTTATATTTT
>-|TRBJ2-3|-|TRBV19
CASSRGPWLDTQYF
TGTGCCAGTAGTCGGGGTCCTTGGTTAGATACGCAGTATTTT
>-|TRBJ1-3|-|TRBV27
CASSPSGRGDTIYF
TGTGCCAGCAGTCCCTCAGGGAGGGGGGACACCATATATTTT
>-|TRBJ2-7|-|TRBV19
CASRFDGVSGEQYF
TGTGCCAGTAGATTCGACGGGGTTTCGGGCGAGCAGTACTTC
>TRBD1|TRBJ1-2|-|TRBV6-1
CASSGVGQVLYGYTF
TGTGCCAGCAGTGGGGTTGGACAGGTACTCTATGGCTACACCTTC
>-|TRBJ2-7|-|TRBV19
CASTPGLPSYEQYF
TGTGCCAGTACGCCGGGACTGCCGTCCTACGAGCAGTACTTC
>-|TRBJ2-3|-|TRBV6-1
CASSLQGTTDTQYF
TGTGCCAGCAGTCTTCAGGGGACCACAGATACGCAGTATTTT
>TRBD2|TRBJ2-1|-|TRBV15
CATSRDLSPSGRINEQFF
TGTGCCACCAGCAGAGATCTTTCCCCTAGCGGGAGGATCAATGAGCAGTTCTTC
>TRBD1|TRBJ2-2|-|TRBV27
CASSSEQGTLLFTGELFF
TGTGCCAGCAGTTCTGAACAGGGGACCCTCCTATTCACCGGGGAGCTGTTTTTT
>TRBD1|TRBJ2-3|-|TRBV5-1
CASSLGGGSTDTQYF
TGCGCCAGCAGCTTGGGAGGGGGCAGCACAGATACGCAGTATTTT
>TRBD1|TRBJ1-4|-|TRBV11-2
CASTPSGTATNEKLFF
TGTGCCAGCACCCCCTCGGGGACAGCCACTAATGAAAAACTGTTTTTT
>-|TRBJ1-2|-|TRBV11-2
CASSLTTPNYGYTF
TGTGCCAGCAGCTTAACGACACCGAACTATGGCTACACCTTC